This T cell receptor (beta chain) originates from a study of cytomegalovirus exposure and HLA in healthy donors. Germline V CDR1 and CDR2: MNHEY, SVGAGI. V dropped 6 bases and J dropped 4; count of bases not matched to a gene: 10. CDR3 length: 15 residues. The primer mix had 60 Vbeta and 13 Jbeta primers. As handled by the study authors: It was a later analysis that counted around 85 million unique TCR beta chains, of which roughly 10 million were shared. Clones were sequenced by immunoSEQ multiplex PCR, and TCRdb holds only the in-frame ones, with some missing. That table gives V, J and clone size, and the DNA gave D and trimming. Altogether 65,000 to 90,000 clones are present, roughly 78% being singletons, with the ten largest covering roughly 2.5%.

The sequence was obtained from a man between 25 and 39 years old in good health and CMV-seronegative. What was sequenced was PBMCs. V gene TRBV6-5 combines with J gene TRBJ2-7, with TRBD2 matching 9 bases. CDR3 loop: CASSPDSGGIYEQYF. For the CDR3, the DNA is TGTGCCAGCAGCCCCGACAGCGGGGGGATTTACGAGCAGTACTTC.